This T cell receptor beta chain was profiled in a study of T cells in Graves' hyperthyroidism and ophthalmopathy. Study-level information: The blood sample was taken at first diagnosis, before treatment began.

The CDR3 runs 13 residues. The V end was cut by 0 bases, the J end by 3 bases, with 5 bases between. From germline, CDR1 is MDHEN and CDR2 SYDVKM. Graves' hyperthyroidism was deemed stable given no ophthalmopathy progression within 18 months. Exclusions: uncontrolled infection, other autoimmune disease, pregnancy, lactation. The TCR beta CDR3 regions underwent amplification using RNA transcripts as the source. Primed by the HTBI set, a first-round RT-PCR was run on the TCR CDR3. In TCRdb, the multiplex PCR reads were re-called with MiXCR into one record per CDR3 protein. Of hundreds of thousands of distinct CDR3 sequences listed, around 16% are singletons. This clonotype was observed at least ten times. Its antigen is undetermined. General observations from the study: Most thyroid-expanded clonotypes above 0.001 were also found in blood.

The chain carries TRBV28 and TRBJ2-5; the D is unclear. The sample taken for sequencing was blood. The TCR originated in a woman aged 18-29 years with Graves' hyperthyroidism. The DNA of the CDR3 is TGTGCCAGCAGTTTATGGAAGGAAGAGACCCAGTACTTC. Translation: CASSLWKEETQYF. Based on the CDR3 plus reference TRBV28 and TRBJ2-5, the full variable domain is DVKVTQSSRYLVKRTGEKVFLECVQDMDHENMFWYRQDPGLGLRLIYFSYDVKMKEKGDIPEGYSVSREKKERFSLILESASTNQTSMYLCASSLWKEETQYFGPGTRLLVL.